Given below is one T cell receptor beta chain in context. The antigen remains unidentified. The entry originates in a study of CD4 T cells in relation to SARS-CoV-2 and coronaviruses. About the research overall: No peptide or an HIV-1 Nef peptide pool served as negative control. Crossreactive spike epitopes shared across donors were mapped to their HLA restriction. Study outcomes and limitations: About 65% of donors had memory CD4+ clonotypes crossrecognizing SARS-CoV-2 and common cold coronavirus spike.

CD4+ T cells from unexposed donors were obtained before the COVID-19 pandemic (2011-2018). CD4+ T cells were isolated from the cells after around 10 days of culture. Cells permitting, SARS-CoV-2 S/N and four cold-coronavirus spikes were tested on unexposed-donor CD4+ T cells. Sequenced by immunoSEQ multiplex PCR; TCRdb stores in-frame clones only, minus some. In the table there are around 23,000 clones, less than 85% of which are singletons. The CDR3 runs to 20 residues. Germline V gene lookup returns CDR1 LNHDA and CDR2 SQIVND (reference sequence). V lost 8 bases to trimming and J lost 5 bases; unmatched junction nucleotides: 18.

The J gene is TRBJ2-2, the V gene TRBV19, with 15 positions matching TRBD2. This receptor was taken from a human donor in good health. Sequenced: CD4+ T cells from PBMCs, cultured in vitro. CDR3 sequence: CASRPGGLAGGSLNTGELFF. The CDR3 DNA follows: TGTGCCAGTCGCCCCGGAGGACTAGCGGGAGGGTCGCTTAATACCGGGGAGCTGTTTTTT.